This entry concerns a single TCR beta chain. The CDR3 contains 13 residues. Trimming took 10 bases from V and 3 from J, leaving 13 bases between them. Profiling relied on immunoSEQ multiplex PCR, and the TCRdb table lists in-frame clones only, not all of them. The repertoire includes over 200,000 clones, around nine tenths of them detected once, and around 0.84% sits in the top ten. The entry originates in a study of blood T cell repertoires in COVID-19. The sequence came from a man aged 60-69 years with COVID-19, enrolled during active disease. Sequencing used peripheral blood. The chain couples TRBV12-3 or TRBV12-4 to TRBJ1-3; weak D call: TRBD1 (5 bases). The DNA for the CDR3 is TGTGCCACGGGAGGGGCTGGTGGAAACACCATATATTTT. This translates into CATGGAGGNTIYF.